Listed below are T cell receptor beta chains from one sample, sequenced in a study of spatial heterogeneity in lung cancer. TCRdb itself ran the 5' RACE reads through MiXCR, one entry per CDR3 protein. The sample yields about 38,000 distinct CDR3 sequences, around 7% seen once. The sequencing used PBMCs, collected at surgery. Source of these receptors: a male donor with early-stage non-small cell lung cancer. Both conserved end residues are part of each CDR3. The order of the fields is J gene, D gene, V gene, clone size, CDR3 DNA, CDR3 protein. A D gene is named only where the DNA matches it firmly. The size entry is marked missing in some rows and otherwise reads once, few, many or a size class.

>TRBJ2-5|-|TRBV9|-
TGTGCCAGCAGCGGAGGGTACCAAGAGACCCAGTACTTC
CASSGGYQETQYF
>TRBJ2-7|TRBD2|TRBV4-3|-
TGCGCCAGCAGCCAAGGGCTAGCGGGGTACTACGAGCAGTACTTC
CASSQGLAGYYEQYF
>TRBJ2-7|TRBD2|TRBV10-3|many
TGTGCCATCACACCGACGGGGGGCTCCTACGAGCAGTACTTC
CAITPTGGSYEQYF
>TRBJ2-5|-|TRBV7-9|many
TGTGCCAGCAGCTTAGCGAAGACCCAGTACTTC
CASSLAKTQYF
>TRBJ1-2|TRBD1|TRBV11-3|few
TGTGCCAGCAGCTTAGAAGGACAGGCCCGGGGCTACACCTTC
CASSLEGQARGYTF
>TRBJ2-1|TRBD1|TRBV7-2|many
TGTGCCAGCAGCTTAGGACAGGGGGTTTACAATGAGCAGTTCTTC
CASSLGQGVYNEQFF
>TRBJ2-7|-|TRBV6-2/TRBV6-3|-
TGTGCCAGCAGTTACTTCGGGATACGGGAGCAGTACTTC
CASSYFGIREQYF
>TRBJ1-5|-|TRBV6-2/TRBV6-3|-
TGTGCCAGCAGTTACTCTTCCAGGGGCGGTCAGCCCCAGCATTTT
CASSYSSRGGQPQHF
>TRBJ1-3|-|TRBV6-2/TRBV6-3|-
TGTGCCAGCAGTTATGGAAATGGAAACACCATATATTTT
CASSYGNGNTIYF
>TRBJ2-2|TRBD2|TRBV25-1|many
TGTGCCAGCAGTGAGGGAGGTAGCGGGCTAAGGAACACCGGGGAGCTGTTTTTT
CASSEGGSGLRNTGELFF
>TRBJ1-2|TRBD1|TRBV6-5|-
TGTGCCAGCAGCCGGAGGACAGGGCTCGGCAATGGCTACACCTTC
CASSRRTGLGNGYTF
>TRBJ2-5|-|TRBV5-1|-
TGCGCCAGCAGCTTGGCACAGAAAGAGACCCAGTACTTC
CASSLAQKETQYF
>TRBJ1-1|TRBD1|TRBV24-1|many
TGTGCCACCAGTGATTTCACGACAGGGGGAGCTTTCTTT
CATSDFTTGGAFF
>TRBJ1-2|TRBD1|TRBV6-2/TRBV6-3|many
TGTGCCAGCAGTTACTCGGGGACAGAGATCTATGGCTACACCTTC
CASSYSGTEIYGYTF
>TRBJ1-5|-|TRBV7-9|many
TGTGCCAGCAGCGGGGAAGGGGGTTTGGGTCAGCCCCAGCATTTT
CASSGEGGLGQPQHF
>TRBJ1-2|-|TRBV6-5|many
TGTGCCAGCAGTTACTCGGCGGGAATTCATGGCTACACCTTC
CASSYSAGIHGYTF
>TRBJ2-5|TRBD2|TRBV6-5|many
TGTGCCAGCAGTTTGAGCGGGGTGAATGAGACCCAGTACTTC
CASSLSGVNETQYF
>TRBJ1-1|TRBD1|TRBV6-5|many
TGTGCCAGCAGTCGACAGGGCGCTGGCACTGAAGCTTTCTTT
CASSRQGAGTEAFF
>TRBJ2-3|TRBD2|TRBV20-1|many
TGCAGTGCTAGAGGTAGCGGGGTCTCAGATACGCAGTATTTT
CSARGSGVSDTQYF
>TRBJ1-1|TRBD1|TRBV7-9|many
TGTGCCAGCAGCCCCTGGACAGGGGCGAGCACTGAAGCTTTCTTT
CASSPWTGASTEAFF
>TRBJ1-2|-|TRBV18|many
TGTGCCAGCTCACCACGGAGGGACTTCAACTATGGCTACACCTTC
CASSPRRDFNYGYTF
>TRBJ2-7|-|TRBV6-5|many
TGTGCCAGCCAGTCTCCCTCCTACGAGCAGTACTTC
CASQSPSYEQYF
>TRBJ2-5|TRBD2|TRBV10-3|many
TGTGCCATCAGTGACCCTAGCGGGGGGGCGGAGACCCAGTACTTC
CAISDPSGGAETQYF
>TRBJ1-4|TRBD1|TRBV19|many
TGTGCCAGTAGTCTAGGGACAGCAACTAATGAAAAACTGTTTTTT
CASSLGTATNEKLFF
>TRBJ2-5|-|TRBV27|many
TGTGCCAGCAGTTTACTTACGGGTCAAGAGACCCAGTACTTC
CASSLLTGQETQYF
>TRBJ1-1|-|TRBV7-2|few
TGTGCCAGCAGCGGAATCAGGGTGCGGAGCACTGAAGCTTTCTTT
CASSGIRVRSTEAFF
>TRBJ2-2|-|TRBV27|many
TGTGCCAGCAGAGGCTTTATCACCGGGGAGCTGTTTTTT
CASRGFITGELFF
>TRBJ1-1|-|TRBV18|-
TGTGCCAGCTCACCACAAGGGGGTGAAAACACTGAAGCTTTCTTT
CASSPQGGENTEAFF
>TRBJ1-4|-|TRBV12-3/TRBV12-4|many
TGTGCCAGCAGTTTCCATGAAAAACTGTTTTTT
CASSFHEKLFF
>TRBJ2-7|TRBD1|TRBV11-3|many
TGTGCCAGCAGCCGAGACAGGGACAGCGAGCAGTACTTC
CASSRDRDSEQYF
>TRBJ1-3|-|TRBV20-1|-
TGCAGTGCTAGAATGGGGCGATACGCTGGAAACACCATATATTTT
CSARMGRYAGNTIYF
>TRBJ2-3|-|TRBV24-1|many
TGTGCCACCAGTGATTACGACTCAGATACGCAGTATTTT
CATSDYDSDTQYF
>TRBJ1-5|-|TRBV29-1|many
TGCAGCGTAGACACAGGGTGGGGTCAGCCCCAGCATTTT
CSVDTGWGQPQHF
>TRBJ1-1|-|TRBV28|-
TGTGCCAGCATCTTGGGGGCTGAAGCTTTCTTT
CASILGAEAFF
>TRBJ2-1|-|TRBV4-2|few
TGTGCCAGCAGCCAAGATGTCTCAAGTAGCGGTGAGCAGTTCTTC
CASSQDVSSSGEQFF
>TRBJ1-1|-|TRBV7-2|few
TGTGCCAGCAGCCCAGCTGGCAGGGTTTACACTGAAGCTTTCTTT
CASSPAGRVYTEAFF
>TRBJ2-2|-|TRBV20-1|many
TGCAGTGCTAGAGGGCCTTCAGCGGCGAACACCGGGGAGCTGTTTTTT
CSARGPSAANTGELFF
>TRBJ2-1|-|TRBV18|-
TGTGCCAGCTCACCACCGAACTACAATGAGCAGTTCTTC
CASSPPNYNEQFF
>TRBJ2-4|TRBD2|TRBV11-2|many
TGTGCCAGCAGCTTAGCAGCGGGGGTGAAAAACATTCAGTACTTC
CASSLAAGVKNIQYF
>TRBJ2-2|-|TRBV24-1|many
TGTGCCACCTCAAAACAAGGTGTCACCGGGGAGCTGTTTTTT
CATSKQGVTGELFF
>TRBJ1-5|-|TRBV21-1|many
TGTGCCAGCAGCAAAGCCCCGTTTTTGGGTCAGCCCCAGCATTTT
CASSKAPFLGQPQHF
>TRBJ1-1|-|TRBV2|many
TGTGCCAGCAGTGCACAGGGAAGTACTGAAGCTTTCTTT
CASSAQGSTEAFF
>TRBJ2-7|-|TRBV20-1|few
TGCAGTGCTAGTAGTGTGTCCGGGCGGACGAGCGAGCAGTACTTC
CSASSVSGRTSEQYF
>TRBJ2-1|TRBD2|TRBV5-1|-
TGCGCCAGCAGCACACTAGCGGGAGGGTACAATGAGCAGTTCTTC
CASSTLAGGYNEQFF
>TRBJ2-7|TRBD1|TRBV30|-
TGTGCCTGGAGTGTACAGATCATTACAGGGGGGCAGTACTTC
CAWSVQIITGGQYF
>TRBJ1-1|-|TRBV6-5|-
TGTGCCAGCAGTTACTCGCGTAGGAACACTGAAGCTTTCTTT
CASSYSRRNTEAFF
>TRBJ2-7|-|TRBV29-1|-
TGCAGCGTTGAAGATTTCGGCGGCTACGAGCAGTACTTC
CSVEDFGGYEQYF
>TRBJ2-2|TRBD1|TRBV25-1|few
TGTGCCAGCAGATACAGGGGGCGGGGCGGGGAGCTGTTTTTT
CASRYRGRGGELFF
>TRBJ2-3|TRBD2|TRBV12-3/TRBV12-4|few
TGTGCCAGCAGTTTTGGGAGGGAGGATACGCAGTATTTT
CASSFGREDTQYF
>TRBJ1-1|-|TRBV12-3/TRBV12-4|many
TGTGCCAGCACCCTGGGACACCAGAGCACTGAAGCTTTCTTT
CASTLGHQSTEAFF